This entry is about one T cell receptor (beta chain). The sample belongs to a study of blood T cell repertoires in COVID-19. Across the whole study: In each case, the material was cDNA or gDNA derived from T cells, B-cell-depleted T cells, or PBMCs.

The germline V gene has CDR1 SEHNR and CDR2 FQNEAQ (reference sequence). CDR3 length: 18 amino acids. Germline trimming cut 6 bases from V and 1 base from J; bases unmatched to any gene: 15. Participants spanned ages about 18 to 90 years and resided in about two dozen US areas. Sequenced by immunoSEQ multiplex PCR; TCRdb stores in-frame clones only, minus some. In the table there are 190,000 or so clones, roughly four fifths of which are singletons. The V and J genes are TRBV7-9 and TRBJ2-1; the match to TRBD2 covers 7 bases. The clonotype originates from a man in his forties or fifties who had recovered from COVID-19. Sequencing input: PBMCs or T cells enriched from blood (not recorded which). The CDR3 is CASRPRWAGVGSYNEQFF. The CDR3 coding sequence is TGTGCCAGCAGGCCAAGATGGGCGGGAGTCGGTTCCTACAATGAGCAGTTCTTC.